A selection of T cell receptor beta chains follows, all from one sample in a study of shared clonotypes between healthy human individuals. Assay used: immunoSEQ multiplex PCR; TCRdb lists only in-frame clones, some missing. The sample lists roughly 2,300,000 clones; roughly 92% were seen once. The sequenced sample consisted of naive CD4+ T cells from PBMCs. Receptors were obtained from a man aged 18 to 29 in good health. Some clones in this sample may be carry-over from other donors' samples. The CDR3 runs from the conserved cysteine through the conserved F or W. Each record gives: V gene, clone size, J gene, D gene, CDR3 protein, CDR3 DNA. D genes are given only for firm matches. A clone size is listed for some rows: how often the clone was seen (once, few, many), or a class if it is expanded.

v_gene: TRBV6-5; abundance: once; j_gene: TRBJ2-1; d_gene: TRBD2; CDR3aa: CASSWTSATYNEQFF; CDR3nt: TGTGCCAGCAGCTGGACTAGCGCCACCTACAATGAGCAGTTCTTC
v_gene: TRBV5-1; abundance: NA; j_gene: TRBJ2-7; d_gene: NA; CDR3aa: CASSLVSTPSYEQYF; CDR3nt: TGCGCCAGCAGCTTGGTAAGCACTCCTTCCTACGAGCAGTACTTC
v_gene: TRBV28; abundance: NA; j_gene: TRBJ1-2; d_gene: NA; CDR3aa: CASRTEMGGYTF; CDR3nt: TGTGCCAGCAGGACGGAAATGGGTGGCTACACCTTC
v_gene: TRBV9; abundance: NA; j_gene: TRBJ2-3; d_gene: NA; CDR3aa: CASSVGGGSDTQYF; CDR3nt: TGTGCCAGCAGCGTAGGGGGCGGATCAGATACGCAGTATTTT
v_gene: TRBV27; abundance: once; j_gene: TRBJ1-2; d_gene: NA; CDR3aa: CASSRALSAYGYTF; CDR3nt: TGTGCCAGCAGTCGGGCCCTTTCAGCCTATGGCTACACCTTC
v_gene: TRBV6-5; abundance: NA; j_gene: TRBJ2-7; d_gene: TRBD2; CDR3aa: CASSSPGLAGKQYF; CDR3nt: TGTGCCAGCAGTTCACCGGGACTAGCGGGGAAGCAGTACTTC
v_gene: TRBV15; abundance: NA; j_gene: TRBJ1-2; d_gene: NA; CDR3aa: CATSSRYTGRKNEYGYTF; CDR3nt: TGTGCCACCAGCAGTCGCTATACCGGGCGAAAAAACGAATATGGCTACACCTTC
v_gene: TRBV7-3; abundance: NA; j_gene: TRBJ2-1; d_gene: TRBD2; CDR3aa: CASSLFAGGYNEQFF; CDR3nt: TGTGCCAGCAGCTTATTCGCGGGGGGCTACAATGAGCAGTTCTTC
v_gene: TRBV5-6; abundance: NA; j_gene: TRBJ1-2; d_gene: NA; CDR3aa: CASSVISRADGYTF; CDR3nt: TGTGCCAGCAGCGTCATCTCGAGGGCAGATGGCTACACCTTC
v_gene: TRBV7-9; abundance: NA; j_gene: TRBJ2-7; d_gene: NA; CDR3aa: CASSLTRNSYEQYF; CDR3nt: TGTGCCAGCAGCTTAACGAGGAACTCCTACGAGCAGTACTTC
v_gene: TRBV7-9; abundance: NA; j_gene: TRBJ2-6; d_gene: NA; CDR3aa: CASSSGDRSGANVLTF; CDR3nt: TGTGCCAGCAGCTCAGGAGATCGCTCTGGGGCCAACGTCCTGACTTTC
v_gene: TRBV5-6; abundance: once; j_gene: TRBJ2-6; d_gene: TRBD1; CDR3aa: CASSLGTGVSGANVLTF; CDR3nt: TGTGCCAGCAGCTTGGGGACAGGCGTGTCTGGGGCCAACGTCCTGACTTTC
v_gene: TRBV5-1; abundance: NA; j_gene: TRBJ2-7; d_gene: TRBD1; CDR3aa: CASSPDRGRDEQYF; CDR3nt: TGCGCCAGCAGTCCCGACAGGGGGCGCGACGAGCAGTACTTC
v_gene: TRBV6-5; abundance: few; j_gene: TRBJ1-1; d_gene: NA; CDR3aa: CASELNTEAFF; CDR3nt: TGTGCCAGCGAGCTTAACACTGAAGCTTTCTTT
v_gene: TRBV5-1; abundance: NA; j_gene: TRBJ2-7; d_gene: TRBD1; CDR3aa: CASSLLPGTGGSYEQYF; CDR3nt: TGCGCCAGCAGCTTGCTTCCCGGGACAGGTGGTTCCTACGAGCAGTACTTC
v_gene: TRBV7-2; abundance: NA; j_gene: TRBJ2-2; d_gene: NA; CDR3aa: CARWMGSQNTGELFF; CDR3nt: TGTGCCAGGTGGATGGGGTCACAGAACACCGGGGAGCTGTTTTTT
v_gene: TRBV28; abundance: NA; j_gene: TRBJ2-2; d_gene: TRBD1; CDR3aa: CASSLRTGGTGELFF; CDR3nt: TGTGCCAGCAGTTTAAGGACAGGGGGAACCGGGGAGCTGTTTTTT
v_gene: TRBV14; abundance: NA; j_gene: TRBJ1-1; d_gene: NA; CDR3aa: CASSQPGRSTGELNTEAFF; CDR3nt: TGTGCCAGCAGCCAACCCGGGAGATCGACAGGCGAGCTGAACACTGAAGCTTTCTTT
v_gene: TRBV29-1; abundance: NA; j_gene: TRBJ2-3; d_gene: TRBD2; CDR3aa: CSVLGAGERSTDTQYF; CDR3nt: TGCAGCGTTCTGGGCGCGGGAGAGAGGAGCACAGATACGCAGTATTTT
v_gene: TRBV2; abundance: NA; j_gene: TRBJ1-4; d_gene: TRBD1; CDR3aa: CASSLDRGGLFF; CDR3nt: TGTGCCAGCAGTTTGGACAGGGGGGGACTGTTTTTT
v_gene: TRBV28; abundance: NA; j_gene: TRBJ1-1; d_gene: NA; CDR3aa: CASSLTRAEAFF; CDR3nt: TGTGCCAGCAGCTTAACCAGGGCGGAAGCTTTCTTT
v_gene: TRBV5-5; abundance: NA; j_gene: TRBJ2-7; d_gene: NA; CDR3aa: CASSLNGRGNEQYF; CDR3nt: TGTGCCAGCAGCTTGAACGGGAGAGGCAACGAGCAGTACTTC
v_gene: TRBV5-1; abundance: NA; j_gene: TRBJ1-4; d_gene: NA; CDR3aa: CASSLDWGEKLFF; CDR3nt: TGCGCCAGCAGCCTGGACTGGGGTGAAAAACTGTTTTTT
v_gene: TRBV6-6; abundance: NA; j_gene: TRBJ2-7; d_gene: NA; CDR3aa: CATTRAGYYEQYF; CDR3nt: TGTGCCACCACCCGGGCAGGATACTACGAGCAGTACTTC
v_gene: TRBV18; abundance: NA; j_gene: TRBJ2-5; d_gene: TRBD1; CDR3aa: CASSTGTAQETQYF; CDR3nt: TGTGCCAGCTCAACCGGGACAGCCCAAGAGACCCAGTACTTC
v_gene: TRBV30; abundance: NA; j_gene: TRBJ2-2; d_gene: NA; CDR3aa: CAERLRGATGELFF; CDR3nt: TGTGCCGAGCGGCTGAGGGGGGCCACCGGGGAGCTGTTTTTT